Below, one T cell receptor (beta chain) is given with its context. The source of the sample is a study of blood T cell repertoires in COVID-19. At the level of the study: Acute and convalescent COVID-19 specimens originated in the United States, Italy and Spain. The cDNA or gDNA used as material had been derived from T cells, B-cell-depleted T cells, or PBMCs.

Methods used by the authors: It was from reference gene primer amplification that nucleated cell counts were estimated. Assay used: immunoSEQ multiplex PCR; TCRdb lists only in-frame clones, some missing. The DNA was the basis for D and trimming; V, J and clone size are from that table. This table holds about 210,000 clones, 80% found once. V shed 11 bases and J 1 base; nucleotides not matched to a gene: 13. The germline V gene has CDR1 SGHTA and CDR2 FQGNSA. The CDR3 extends over 16 amino acids. The chain joins TRBV7-2 to TRBJ2-3; TRBD2 aligns across 9 bases. The sequence derives from a woman aged 70-85 years with acute or convalescent COVID-19. The specimen was peripheral blood. CDR3 sequence: CASMFPAGGRTDTQYF. The CDR3 region has the DNA TGTGCCTCAATGTTCCCAGCGGGGGGTCGCACAGATACGCAGTATTTT.